This T cell receptor (beta chain) was captured in a study of T cells in Graves' hyperthyroidism and ophthalmopathy. Study-level results: The blood repertoire included most of the expanded thyroid clonotypes above 0.001.

What was amplified from RNA transcripts were TCR beta CDR3 regions. HTBI primers were employed in a first-round RT-PCR of the TCR CDR3. From the multiplex PCR reads, TCRdb called clonotypes with MiXCR, one entry per CDR3 protein. The sample lists about 59,000 distinct CDR3 sequences, approximately 53% occurring once. Concerning this clonotype itself: Its antigen is not known.

The CDR3 is 15 residues long. Germline V lookup: CDR1 SGHVS, CDR2 FQNEAQ. V trimming: 2 bases; J trimming: 2 bases; junction bases outside the gene matches: 5. The receptor was derived from a woman in her sixties or seventies with Graves' ophthalmopathy. Sequenced sample: blood. The J gene is TRBJ2-7, the V gene TRBV7-8; 8 nucleotides align to TRBD2. CDR3 residues: CASSLSGSGTYEQYF. The CDR3 nucleotides read TGTGCCAGCAGCTTAAGCGGTAGCGGGACCTACGAGCAGTACTTC.